This TCR beta chain was documented in a study of beta chain features in type 1 diabetes. Stem cell-like memory, regulatory, central memory and naive CD4+ cells were sorted via CD45RO/CCR7/CD25/CD127/CD95/CD27. The study reverse transcribed the entire isolated RNA, so it sequenced expressed TCRB transcripts. Naive, central memory and regulatory T cell samples averaged about 3.5 million reads. Libraries were prepared by immunoSEQ multiplex PCR; TCRdb keeps only in-frame clonotypes and omits some of them. The table records 350,000 to 400,000 clones, about 15% of them present only once. Concerning this clone itself: Its antigen remains unidentified.

Study-level results: PCR might favor shorter templates, equally in patients and controls. Moderate but significant shortening of TCRB CDR3s was recorded in all four CD4+ subsets from Type 1 diabetes patients.

V gave up 3 bases and J gave up 8 bases; unmatched junction bases: 9. This CDR3 has 14 amino acids. CDR1 is SGHRS, CDR2 YFSETQ, per germline. V gene TRBV5-1 combines with J gene TRBJ1-2, with 8 bases that match TRBD1. Source material: naive CD4+ T cells from blood. The TCR sequence derives from a woman under 30 in good health. DNA of the CDR3: TGCGCCAGCAGCTCAGTGACAGGGGCTGGCGGCTACACCTTC. Translated, it gives CASSSVTGAGGYTF.